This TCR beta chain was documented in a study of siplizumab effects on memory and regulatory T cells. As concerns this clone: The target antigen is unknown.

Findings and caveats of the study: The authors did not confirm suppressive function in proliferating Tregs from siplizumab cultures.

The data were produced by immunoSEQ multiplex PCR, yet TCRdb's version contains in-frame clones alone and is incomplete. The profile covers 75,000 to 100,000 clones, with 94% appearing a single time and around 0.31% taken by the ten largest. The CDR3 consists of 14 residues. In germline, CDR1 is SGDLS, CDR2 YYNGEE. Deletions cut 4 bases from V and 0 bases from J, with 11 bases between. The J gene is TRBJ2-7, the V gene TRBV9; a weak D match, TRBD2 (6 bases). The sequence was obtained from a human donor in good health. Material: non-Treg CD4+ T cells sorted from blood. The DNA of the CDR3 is TGTGCCAGCAGCCCCCGACTAGACTCCTACGAGCAGTACTTC. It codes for CASSPRLDSYEQYF.